The 2 T cell receptor beta chains given below trace back to one sample, sequenced in a study of blood T cell repertoires in COVID-19. Assay: immunoSEQ multiplex PCR; the TCRdb copy retains only in-frame clones and omits some. The sample yields roughly 300,000 clones, 70% to 90% seen once. The specimen sequenced was peripheral blood. These receptors were obtained from a human donor in a cohort sampled during active COVID-19.

This sequence joins TRBV5-1 and TRBJ2-7, with 8 nucleotides matching TRBD1. V gave up 7 bases and J gave up 2 bases; unmatched junction bases: 11. The germline gives CDR1 SGHRS, CDR2 YFSETQ. This CDR3 contains 15 residues. This CDR3 reads CASERGQGETYEQYF. CDR3 bases: TGCGCCAGCGAGAGAGGACAGGGAGAGACCTACGAGCAGTACTTC.

The chain combines TRBV13 with TRBJ1-2; 7 positions match TRBD1. Looked up from germline, CDR1 is PRHDT and CDR2 is FYEKMQ (reference sequence). Trimming cost V 5 bases and J 6 bases; bases outside gene matches: 6. The CDR3 spans 13 residues. The CDR3 DNA reads TGTGCCAGCAGCCTTACAGGGGTGGATGGCTACACCTTC. Translating gives CASSLTGVDGYTF.